This TCR beta chain originates from a study of glioma-infiltrating T cells. Whole-study results and caveats: Tissue and blood shared very few CDR3 sequences. Above-expected tissue-blood divergence occurred in all gliomas, most in low-grade ones.

The iRepertoire nested amplicon-rescue multiplex PCR amplified TCR alpha and beta CDR3s from RNA. TCRdb redid the calling of the multiplex PCR reads with MiXCR, one entry per CDR3 protein. The sample lists about 180,000 distinct CDR3 sequences; approximately 40% were seen once. In the case of this clonotype: Its antigen is currently unknown. Sequence at one end of the junction differs from germline and may be a read error.

Germline V gene sequence: CDR1 SNHLY, CDR2 FYNNEI. The CDR3 length is 12 residues. This sequence joins TRBV2 and TRBJ2-7; D is uncertain. The TCR was taken from a human donor with low-grade glioma or glioblastoma, undergoing nonglioma brain surgery, or in good health (not recorded which). The sequenced sample consisted of glioma tissue, nonneoplastic brain tissue, or PBMCs (not recorded which). The CDR3 DNA reads as TGTGCCAGCAGTGATTTGTTCACAGAGCTGTACTTC. Its translation: CASSDLFTELYF.